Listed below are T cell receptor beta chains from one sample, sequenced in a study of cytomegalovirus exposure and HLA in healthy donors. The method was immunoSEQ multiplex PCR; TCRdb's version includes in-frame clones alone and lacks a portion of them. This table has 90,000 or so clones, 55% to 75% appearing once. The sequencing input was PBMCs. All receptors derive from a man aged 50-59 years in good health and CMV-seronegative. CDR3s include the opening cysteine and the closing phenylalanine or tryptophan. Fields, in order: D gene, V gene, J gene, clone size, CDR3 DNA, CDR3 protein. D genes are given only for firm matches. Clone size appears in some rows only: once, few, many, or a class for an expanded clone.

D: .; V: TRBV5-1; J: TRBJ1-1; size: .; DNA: TGCGCCAGCAGCTTGGGGGGGGTACTCGGGACTGAAGCTTTCTTT; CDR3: CASSLGGVLGTEAFF
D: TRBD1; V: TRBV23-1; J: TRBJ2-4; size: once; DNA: TGCGCCAGCAGCCCCCAGACAGGGGGTGCCAAAAACATTCAGTACTTC; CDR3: CASSPQTGGAKNIQYF
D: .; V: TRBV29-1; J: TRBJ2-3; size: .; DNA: TGCAGCCGTTGCGGGCAAGCTAGCACAGATACGCAGTATTTT; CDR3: CSRCGQASTDTQYF
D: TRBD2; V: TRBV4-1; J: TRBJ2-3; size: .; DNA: TGCGCCAGCAGGTTGGGCGGCGGGAGTGGAGATACGCAGTATTTT; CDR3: CASRLGGGSGDTQYF
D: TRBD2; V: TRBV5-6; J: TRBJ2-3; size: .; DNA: TGTGCCAGCAGCCCTTTAGCGGGAGCGTCAGATACGCAGTATTTT; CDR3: CASSPLAGASDTQYF
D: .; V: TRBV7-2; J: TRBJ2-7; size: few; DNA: TGTGCCAGCAGCTTGAGGAGGGGAATCTTCGAGCAGTACTTC; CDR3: CASSLRRGIFEQYF
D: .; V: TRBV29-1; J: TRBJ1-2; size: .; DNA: TGCAGCGTGGACCGAGCGGGAAAAGCTAACTATGGCTACACCTTC; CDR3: CSVDRAGKANYGYTF
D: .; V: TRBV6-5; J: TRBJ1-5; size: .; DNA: TGTGCCAGCAGTTACCCCCACCAGTTAAGCAATCAGCCCCAGCATTTT; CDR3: CASSYPHQLSNQPQHF
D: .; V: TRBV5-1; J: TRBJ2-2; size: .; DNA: TGCGCCAGCAGCCGGACAACAGGGCCCAAGGCCGGGGAGCTGTTTTTT; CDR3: CASSRTTGPKAGELFF
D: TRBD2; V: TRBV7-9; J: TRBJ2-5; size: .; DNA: TGTGCCAGCAGCGCCCAAGCGGGGGAGACCCAGTACTTC; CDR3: CASSAQAGETQYF
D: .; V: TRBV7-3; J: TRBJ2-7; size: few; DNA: TGTGCCAGCAGCTTACAGGGAACTCCAGCCTACGAGCAGTACTTC; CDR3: CASSLQGTPAYEQYF
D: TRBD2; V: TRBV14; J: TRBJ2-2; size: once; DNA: TGTGCCAGCAGCCAAGCACCGGGACTAGCGGGAATAGACACCGGGGAGCTGTTTTTT; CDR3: CASSQAPGLAGIDTGELFF
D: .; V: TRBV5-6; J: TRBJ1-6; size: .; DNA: TGTGCCAGCAGCTTGCCTACGGTTAATTCACCCCTCCACTTT; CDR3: CASSLPTVNSPLHF
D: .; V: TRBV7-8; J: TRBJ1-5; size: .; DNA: TGTGCCAGCAGCTCCTCTTCTCTAAATCAGCCCCAGCATTTT; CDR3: CASSSSSLNQPQHF
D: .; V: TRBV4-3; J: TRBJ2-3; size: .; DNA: TGCGCCAGCAGCCAAGATACCACGGGGGGCACAGATACGCAGTATTTT; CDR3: CASSQDTTGGTDTQYF
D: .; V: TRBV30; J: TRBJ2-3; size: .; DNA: TGTGCCTGGGCTAGAGGAGATACGCAGTATTTT; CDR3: CAWARGDTQYF
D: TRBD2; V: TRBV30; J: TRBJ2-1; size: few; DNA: TGTGCCTGGAGTGGGCCTAGCGGGGGGCATTGGGGTGAGCAGTTCTTC; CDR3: CAWSGPSGGHWGEQFF
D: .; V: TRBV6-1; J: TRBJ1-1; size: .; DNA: TGTGCCAGCAGTGCCGGGACAACGAACACTGAAGCTTTCTTT; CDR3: CASSAGTTNTEAFF
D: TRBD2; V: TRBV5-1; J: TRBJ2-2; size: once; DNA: TGCGCCAGCAGCTTGGTGGTAGCGGGAGGGCCCGGGGAGCTGTTTTTT; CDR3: CASSLVVAGGPGELFF
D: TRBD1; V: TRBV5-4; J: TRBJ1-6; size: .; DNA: TGTGCCAGCAGCTTGGAGGGGGCTAATTCACCCCTCCACTTT; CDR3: CASSLEGANSPLHF
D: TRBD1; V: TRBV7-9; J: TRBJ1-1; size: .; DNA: TGTGCCAGCGGGGAACAGGGGGCTGGATTGACTGAAGCTTTCTTT; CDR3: CASGEQGAGLTEAFF
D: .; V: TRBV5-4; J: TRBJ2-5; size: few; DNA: TGTGCCAGCAGCTTACGGAGTCCACAAGAGACCCAGTACTTC; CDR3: CASSLRSPQETQYF
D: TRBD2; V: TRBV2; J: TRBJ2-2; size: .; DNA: TGTGCCAGCAGGAGCGGGAGCTCGGCCGGGGAGCTGTTTTTT; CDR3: CASRSGSSAGELFF
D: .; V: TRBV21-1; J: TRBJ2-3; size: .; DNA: TGTGCCAGCAGCAACAGGCAAGCGGGGGGCCCCTATACGCAGTATTTT; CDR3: CASSNRQAGGPYTQYF
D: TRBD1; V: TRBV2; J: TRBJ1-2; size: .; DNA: TGTGCCAGCAGTGCCCTACAGGGGACTGTTGGCTACACCTTC; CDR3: CASSALQGTVGYTF
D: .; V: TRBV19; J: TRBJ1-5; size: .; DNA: TGTGCCAGTAGTATATCTGTGAGTCCAAATCAGCCCCAGCATTTT; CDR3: CASSISVSPNQPQHF
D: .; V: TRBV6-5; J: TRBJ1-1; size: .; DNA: TGTGCCAGCAGATTTGGACAGAACACTGAAGCTTTCTTT; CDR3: CASRFGQNTEAFF
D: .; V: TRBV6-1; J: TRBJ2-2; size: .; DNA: TGTGCCAGCAGTGGCCAGACGGCGGGCACCGGGGAGCTGTTTTTT; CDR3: CASSGQTAGTGELFF
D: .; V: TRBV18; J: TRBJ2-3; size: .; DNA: TGTGCCAGCTCACGCAGCGCTAGCACAGATACGCAGTATTTT; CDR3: CASSRSASTDTQYF
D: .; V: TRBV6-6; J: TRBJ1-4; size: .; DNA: TGTGCCAGCAGTAGAACATCAGGGTTCCATGAAAAACTGTTTTTT; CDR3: CASSRTSGFHEKLFF
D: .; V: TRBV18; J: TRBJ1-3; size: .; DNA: TGTGCCAGCTCACGCGGGGGGAGCTACTCTGGAAACACCATATATTTT; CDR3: CASSRGGSYSGNTIYF
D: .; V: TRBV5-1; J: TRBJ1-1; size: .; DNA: TGCGCCAGCAGCTCGCAGGGAGGGACTGAAGCTTTCTTT; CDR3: CASSSQGGTEAFF
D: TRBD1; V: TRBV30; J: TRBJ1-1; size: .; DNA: TGTGCCTGGAGTGTGGACAGGGGACCTGAAGCTTTCTTT; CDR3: CAWSVDRGPEAFF
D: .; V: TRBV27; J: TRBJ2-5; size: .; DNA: TGTGCCAGCAGCCAGCGGGCGCGAGAGACCCAGTACTTC; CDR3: CASSQRARETQYF
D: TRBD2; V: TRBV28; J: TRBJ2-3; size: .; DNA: TGTGCCAGCAGGGGGACTAGCGGGAGGGACACAGATACGCAGTATTTT; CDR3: CASRGTSGRDTDTQYF
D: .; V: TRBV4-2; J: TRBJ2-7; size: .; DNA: TGTGCCAGCAGCCAGACGCCGGGACTGATCTACGAGCAGTACTTC; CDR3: CASSQTPGLIYEQYF
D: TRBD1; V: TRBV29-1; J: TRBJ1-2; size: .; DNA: TGCAGCGTGGGGACAGGGGCAGTCTATGGCTACACCTTC; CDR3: CSVGTGAVYGYTF
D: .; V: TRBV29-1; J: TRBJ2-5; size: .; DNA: TGCAGCTACAGGAGGGGACAAGAGACCCAGTACTTC; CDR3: CSYRRGQETQYF
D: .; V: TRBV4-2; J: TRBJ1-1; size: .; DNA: TGTGCCAGCAGCCACGCGGGGGGGGCGATCACTGAAGCTTTCTTT; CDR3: CASSHAGGAITEAFF
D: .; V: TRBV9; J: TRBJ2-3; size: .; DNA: TGTGCCAGCAGCGTAGGCGGGCGAACAGATACGCAGTATTTT; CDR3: CASSVGGRTDTQYF
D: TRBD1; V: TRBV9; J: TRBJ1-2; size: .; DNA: TGTGCCAGCAGCGGATGGGGACAGGGCAGTTATGGCTACACCTTC; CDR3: CASSGWGQGSYGYTF
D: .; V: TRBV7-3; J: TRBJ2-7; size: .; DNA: TGTGCCAGCAGCTTATCCTCCAGCGGCCCCTACGAGCAGTACTTC; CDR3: CASSLSSSGPYEQYF
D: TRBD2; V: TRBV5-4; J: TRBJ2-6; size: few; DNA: TGTGCCAGCAGCCAGCGGGAGAGAGGGGCCAACGTCCTGACTTTC; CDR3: CASSQRERGANVLTF
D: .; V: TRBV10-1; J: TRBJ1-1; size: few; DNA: TGCGCCAGCAGTGAGATACAGGGAAAGTTATGTCGCACTGAAGCTTTCTTT; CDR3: CASSEIQGKLCRTEAFF
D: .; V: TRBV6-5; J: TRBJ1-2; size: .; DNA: TGTGCCAGCAGTTACTTCTCCGTGGGAGTAGACTATGGCTACACCTTC; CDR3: CASSYFSVGVDYGYTF
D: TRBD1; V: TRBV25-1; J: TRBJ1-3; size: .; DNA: TGTGCCAGCAGTCCAGGGGGCCATGGAAACACCATATATTTT; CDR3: CASSPGGHGNTIYF
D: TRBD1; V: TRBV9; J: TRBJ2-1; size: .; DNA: TGTGCCAGCACTGCGACAGGGGATTCGGTAGAGCAGTTCTTC; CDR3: CASTATGDSVEQFF
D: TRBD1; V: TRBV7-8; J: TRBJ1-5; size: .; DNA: TGTGCCAGCAGCTTTACAGGGGACAATCAGCCCCAGCATTTT; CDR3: CASSFTGDNQPQHF
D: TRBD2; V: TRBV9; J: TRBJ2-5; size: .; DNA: TGTGCCAGCAGCCCACCACTAGCGGGTGGGGAGACCCAGTACTTC; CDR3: CASSPPLAGGETQYF
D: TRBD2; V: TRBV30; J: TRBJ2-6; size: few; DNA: TGTGCCTGGAGTGTACTAGCGGGCCGCTCTGGGGCCAACGTCCTGACTTTC; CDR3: CAWSVLAGRSGANVLTF